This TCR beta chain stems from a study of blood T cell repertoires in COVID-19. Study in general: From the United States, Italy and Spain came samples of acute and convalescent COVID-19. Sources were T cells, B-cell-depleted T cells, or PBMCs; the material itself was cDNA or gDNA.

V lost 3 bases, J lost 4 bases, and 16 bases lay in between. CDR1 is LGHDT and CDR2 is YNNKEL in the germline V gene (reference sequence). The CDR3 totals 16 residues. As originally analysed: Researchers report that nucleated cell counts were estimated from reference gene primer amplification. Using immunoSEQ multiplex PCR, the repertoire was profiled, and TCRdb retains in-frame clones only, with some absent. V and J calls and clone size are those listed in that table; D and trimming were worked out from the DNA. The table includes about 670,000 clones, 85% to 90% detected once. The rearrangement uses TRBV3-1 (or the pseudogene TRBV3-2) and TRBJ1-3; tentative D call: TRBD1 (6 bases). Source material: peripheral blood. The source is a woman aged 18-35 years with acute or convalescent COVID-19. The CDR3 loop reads CASSQLRQDPGNTIYF. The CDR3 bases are TGTGCCAGCAGCCAGCTTCGACAGGACCCGGGAAACACCATATATTTT.